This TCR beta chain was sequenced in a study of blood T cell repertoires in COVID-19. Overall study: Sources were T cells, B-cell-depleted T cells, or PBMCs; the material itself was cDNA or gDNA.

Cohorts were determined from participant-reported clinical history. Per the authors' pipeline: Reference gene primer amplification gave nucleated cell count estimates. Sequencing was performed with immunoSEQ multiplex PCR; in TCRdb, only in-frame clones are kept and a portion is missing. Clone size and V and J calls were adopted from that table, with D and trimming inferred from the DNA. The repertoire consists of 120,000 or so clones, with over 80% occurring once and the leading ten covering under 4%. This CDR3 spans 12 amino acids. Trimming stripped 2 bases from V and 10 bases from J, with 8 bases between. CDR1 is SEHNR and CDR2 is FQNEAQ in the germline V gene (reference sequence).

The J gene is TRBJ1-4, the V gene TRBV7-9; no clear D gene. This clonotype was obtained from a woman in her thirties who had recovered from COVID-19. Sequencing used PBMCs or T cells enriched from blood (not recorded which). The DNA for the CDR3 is TGTGCCAGCAGCTTAACCTCAGGAAAACTGTTTTTT. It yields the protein CASSLTSGKLFF.